This is a list of T cell receptor beta chains from one sample in a study of T cell responses to AZD1222 COVID-19 vaccine. Sequencing was performed with immunoSEQ multiplex PCR; in TCRdb, only in-frame clones are kept and a portion is missing. Of 130,000 or so clones in the sample, around 92% were seen once. The sequences come from peripheral blood, collected 28 days after the second AZD1222 dose. These TCRs come from an adult who received the AZD1222 COVID-19 vaccine. The CDR3 runs from the conserved cysteine through the conserved F or W. The order of the fields is D gene, clone size, V gene, J gene, CDR3 protein, CDR3 DNA. D genes are given only for firm matches. Clone size appears in some rows only: once, few, many, or a class for an expanded clone.

d_gene: -
abundance: once
v_gene: TRBV11-3
j_gene: TRBJ2-5
CDR3aa: CASSLTGVRETQYF
CDR3nt: TGTGCCAGCAGCTTAACGGGAGTTAGAGAGACCCAGTACTTC

d_gene: -
abundance: -
v_gene: TRBV20-1
j_gene: TRBJ2-2
CDR3aa: CSDLTGELFF
CDR3nt: TGCAGTGACTTGACCGGGGAGCTGTTTTTT

d_gene: -
abundance: -
v_gene: TRBV20-1
j_gene: TRBJ1-6
CDR3aa: CSARSQGPLHF
CDR3nt: TGCAGTGCTAGATCTCAGGGACCCCTCCACTTT

d_gene: -
abundance: -
v_gene: TRBV19
j_gene: TRBJ1-1
CDR3aa: CASSPGGRGNTEAFF
CDR3nt: TGTGCCAGTAGTCCCGGGGGGCGGGGGAACACTGAAGCTTTCTTT

d_gene: -
abundance: -
v_gene: TRBV5-6
j_gene: TRBJ1-1
CDR3aa: CASSPGTANTEAFF
CDR3nt: TGTGCCAGCAGCCCAGGGACGGCAAACACTGAAGCTTTCTTT

d_gene: -
abundance: -
v_gene: TRBV28
j_gene: TRBJ2-3
CDR3aa: CASSFFGRSTDTQYF
CDR3nt: TGTGCCAGCAGTTTCTTTGGGCGTAGCACAGATACGCAGTATTTT

d_gene: -
abundance: once
v_gene: TRBV6-5
j_gene: TRBJ1-6
CDR3aa: CASSYSPRGGSPLHF
CDR3nt: TGTGCCAGCAGTTACTCCCCTAGGGGAGGATCACCCCTCCACTTT

d_gene: -
abundance: -
v_gene: TRBV19
j_gene: TRBJ1-2
CDR3aa: CASSAGGRYGYTF
CDR3nt: TGTGCCAGTAGTGCGGGGGGAAGATATGGCTACACCTTC

d_gene: TRBD1
abundance: -
v_gene: TRBV11-1
j_gene: TRBJ1-4
CDR3aa: CASSLGTARKLFF
CDR3nt: TGTGCCAGCAGCCTCGGGACAGCCCGAAAACTGTTTTTT

d_gene: TRBD1
abundance: once
v_gene: TRBV7-3
j_gene: TRBJ1-2
CDR3aa: CASSLNGQGARGYTF
CDR3nt: TGTGCCAGCAGCTTAAACGGACAGGGGGCTAGGGGCTACACCTTC

d_gene: TRBD1
abundance: -
v_gene: TRBV6-1
j_gene: TRBJ1-1
CDR3aa: CASSERDRMNTEAFF
CDR3nt: TGTGCCAGCAGTGAAAGGGACAGAATGAACACTGAAGCTTTCTTT

d_gene: TRBD1
abundance: -
v_gene: TRBV30
j_gene: TRBJ1-6
CDR3aa: CAWNRHGQGNSPLHF
CDR3nt: TGTGCCTGGAACAGGCACGGACAGGGTAATTCACCCCTCCACTTT

d_gene: -
abundance: -
v_gene: TRBV7-3
j_gene: TRBJ1-1
CDR3aa: CASSLGPSVGRTEAFF
CDR3nt: TGTGCCAGCAGCTTAGGCCCCTCCGTCGGGCGCACTGAAGCTTTCTTT

d_gene: TRBD2
abundance: -
v_gene: TRBV18
j_gene: TRBJ2-1
CDR3aa: CASSPRLAGVYNEQFF
CDR3nt: TGTGCCAGCTCACCACGACTAGCGGGAGTGTACAATGAGCAGTTCTTC

d_gene: -
abundance: -
v_gene: TRBV5-1
j_gene: TRBJ1-2
CDR3aa: CASSPGGGTYGYTF
CDR3nt: TGCGCCAGCAGCCCCGGGGGCGGAACTTATGGCTACACCTTC

d_gene: -
abundance: once
v_gene: TRBV11-3
j_gene: TRBJ2-2
CDR3aa: CASSLVAYTGELFF
CDR3nt: TGTGCCAGCAGCTTAGTAGCTTACACCGGGGAGCTGTTTTTT

d_gene: -
abundance: -
v_gene: TRBV9
j_gene: TRBJ2-5
CDR3aa: CASSVGATQETQYF
CDR3nt: TGTGCCAGCAGCGTAGGTGCAACGCAAGAGACCCAGTACTTC

d_gene: -
abundance: -
v_gene: TRBV5-1
j_gene: TRBJ2-6
CDR3aa: CASSWAAGANVLTF
CDR3nt: TGCGCCAGCAGCTGGGCAGCTGGGGCCAACGTCCTGACTTTC

d_gene: -
abundance: -
v_gene: TRBV7-3
j_gene: TRBJ2-2
CDR3aa: CASSPGWGTGELFF
CDR3nt: TGTGCCAGCAGCCCAGGGTGGGGGACCGGGGAGCTGTTTTTT

d_gene: -
abundance: -
v_gene: TRBV9
j_gene: TRBJ1-6
CDR3aa: CASSKTGLDNSPLHF
CDR3nt: TGTGCCAGCAGCAAAACAGGGCTTGATAATTCACCCCTCCACTTT

d_gene: -
abundance: -
v_gene: TRBV5-1
j_gene: TRBJ1-6
CDR3aa: CASSLPDSDSPLHF
CDR3nt: TGCGCCAGCAGCTTGCCGGACTCGGATTCACCCCTCCACTTT

d_gene: -
abundance: few
v_gene: TRBV12-3/TRBV12-4
j_gene: TRBJ1-2
CDR3aa: CATAPPGTGTYTF
CDR3nt: TGTGCCACCGCCCCCCCCGGGACGGGCACCTACACCTTC

d_gene: -
abundance: -
v_gene: TRBV7-9
j_gene: TRBJ1-2
CDR3aa: CASSPGTEAYGYTF
CDR3nt: TGTGCCAGCAGCCCAGGGACGGAAGCCTATGGCTACACCTTC

d_gene: -
abundance: -
v_gene: TRBV7-6
j_gene: TRBJ1-6
CDR3aa: CASSLGAANSPLHF
CDR3nt: TGTGCCAGCAGCTTAGGGGCAGCAAATTCACCCCTCCACTTT

d_gene: -
abundance: -
v_gene: TRBV3-1/TRBV3-2
j_gene: TRBJ1-4
CDR3aa: CASSLGPGEKLFF
CDR3nt: TGTGCCAGCAGCCTTGGACCCGGTGAAAAACTGTTTTTT

d_gene: -
abundance: -
v_gene: TRBV12-3/TRBV12-4
j_gene: TRBJ1-5
CDR3aa: CASSPPGRPQHF
CDR3nt: TGTGCCAGCAGTCCCCCCGGTAGGCCCCAGCATTTT

d_gene: TRBD2
abundance: -
v_gene: TRBV5-1
j_gene: TRBJ2-2
CDR3aa: CASSLMSGGRTGELFF
CDR3nt: TGCGCCAGCAGCTTGATGAGCGGGGGGCGAACCGGGGAGCTGTTTTTT

d_gene: -
abundance: -
v_gene: TRBV24-1
j_gene: TRBJ2-1
CDR3aa: CATSASGGTYNEQFF
CDR3nt: TGTGCCACCAGTGCATCAGGGGGGACCTACAATGAGCAGTTCTTC

d_gene: -
abundance: -
v_gene: TRBV19
j_gene: TRBJ1-1
CDR3aa: CASSIGGAGTEAFF
CDR3nt: TGTGCCAGTAGTATAGGGGGGGCCGGCACTGAAGCTTTCTTT

d_gene: -
abundance: -
v_gene: TRBV30
j_gene: TRBJ2-7
CDR3aa: CAWSVGGSYEQYF
CDR3nt: TGTGCCTGGAGTGTTGGCGGCTCCTACGAGCAGTACTTC

d_gene: TRBD2
abundance: few
v_gene: TRBV9
j_gene: TRBJ2-1
CDR3aa: CASSVWREGREQFF
CDR3nt: TGTGCCAGCAGCGTGTGGCGGGAGGGCCGGGAGCAGTTCTTC

d_gene: TRBD1
abundance: once
v_gene: TRBV5-1
j_gene: TRBJ1-4
CDR3aa: CASSGQGQGAGEKLFF
CDR3nt: TGCGCCAGCAGCGGACAGGGACAGGGGGCGGGTGAAAAACTGTTTTTT

d_gene: -
abundance: -
v_gene: TRBV7-9
j_gene: TRBJ2-5
CDR3aa: CASSLQPGALETQYF
CDR3nt: TGTGCCAGCAGCTTACAACCGGGAGCTCTAGAGACCCAGTACTTC

d_gene: -
abundance: -
v_gene: TRBV2
j_gene: TRBJ1-2
CDR3aa: CASSVVREANYGYTF
CDR3nt: TGTGCCAGCAGTGTCGTCCGGGAAGCTAACTATGGCTACACCTTC

d_gene: -
abundance: -
v_gene: TRBV6-5
j_gene: TRBJ1-2
CDR3aa: CASSYSASNYGYTF
CDR3nt: TGTGCCAGCAGTTACTCGGCCAGTAACTATGGCTACACCTTC

d_gene: -
abundance: once
v_gene: TRBV7-2
j_gene: TRBJ1-5
CDR3aa: CASSLGQGRLGQPQHF
CDR3nt: TGTGCCAGCAGCTTAGGCCAGGGGAGGCTCGGGCAGCCCCAGCATTTT

d_gene: -
abundance: few
v_gene: TRBV14
j_gene: TRBJ2-2
CDR3aa: CASSQTDRTGELFF
CDR3nt: TGTGCCAGCAGCCAAACTGACCGGACCGGGGAGCTGTTTTTT

d_gene: -
abundance: -
v_gene: TRBV5-1
j_gene: TRBJ1-5
CDR3aa: CASSLESGNNQPQHF
CDR3nt: TGCGCCAGCAGCTTGGAATCAGGGAACAATCAGCCCCAGCATTTT

d_gene: TRBD1
abundance: -
v_gene: TRBV24-1
j_gene: TRBJ1-1
CDR3aa: CATSDLGQVTEAFF
CDR3nt: TGTGCCACCAGTGACCTTGGACAGGTCACTGAAGCTTTCTTT

d_gene: -
abundance: -
v_gene: TRBV11-2
j_gene: TRBJ1-1
CDR3aa: CASSSGGDWAFF
CDR3nt: TGTGCCAGCAGCTCGGGGGGAGATTGGGCTTTCTTT

d_gene: -
abundance: -
v_gene: TRBV10-3
j_gene: TRBJ1-1
CDR3aa: CAISESGDSTEAFF
CDR3nt: TGTGCCATCAGTGAGTCGGGGGATTCGACTGAAGCTTTCTTT

d_gene: -
abundance: -
v_gene: TRBV13
j_gene: TRBJ1-6
CDR3aa: CASSLQRDSPLHF
CDR3nt: TGTGCCAGCAGCCTACAACGAGATTCACCCCTCCACTTT

d_gene: -
abundance: -
v_gene: TRBV13
j_gene: TRBJ1-2
CDR3aa: CASSPGRANYGYTF
CDR3nt: TGTGCCAGCAGCCCCGGGAGAGCTAACTATGGCTACACCTTC

d_gene: TRBD2
abundance: -
v_gene: TRBV19
j_gene: TRBJ2-2
CDR3aa: CASSIAGGAGELFF
CDR3nt: TGTGCCAGTAGTATAGCGGGGGGAGCCGGGGAGCTGTTTTTT

d_gene: -
abundance: -
v_gene: TRBV5-1
j_gene: TRBJ1-2
CDR3aa: CASSYRWHYGYTF
CDR3nt: TGCGCCAGCAGCTACAGATGGCACTATGGCTACACCTTC

d_gene: TRBD2
abundance: -
v_gene: TRBV7-2
j_gene: TRBJ2-1
CDR3aa: CASSRASGSGNEQFF
CDR3nt: TGTGCCAGCAGCCGTGCTAGCGGGAGCGGCAATGAGCAGTTCTTC

d_gene: -
abundance: -
v_gene: TRBV6-1
j_gene: TRBJ2-6
CDR3aa: CASSELSGANVLTF
CDR3nt: TGTGCCAGCAGTGAACTCTCTGGGGCCAACGTCCTGACTTTC

d_gene: TRBD2
abundance: -
v_gene: TRBV2
j_gene: TRBJ2-2
CDR3aa: CASGGENTGELFF
CDR3nt: TGTGCCAGCGGGGGGGAGAACACCGGGGAGCTGTTTTTT

d_gene: -
abundance: -
v_gene: TRBV3-1/TRBV3-2
j_gene: TRBJ1-1
CDR3aa: CASSQTYGDTEAFF
CDR3nt: TGTGCCAGCAGCCAAACGTATGGGGACACTGAAGCTTTCTTT

d_gene: -
abundance: once
v_gene: TRBV6-1
j_gene: TRBJ1-2
CDR3aa: CASSEGQGTNYGYTF
CDR3nt: TGTGCCAGCAGTGAAGGCCAGGGCACTAACTATGGCTACACCTTC

d_gene: -
abundance: -
v_gene: TRBV9
j_gene: TRBJ2-2
CDR3aa: CASSVARGTGELFF
CDR3nt: TGTGCCAGCAGCGTAGCCCGGGGCACCGGGGAGCTGTTTTTT

d_gene: -
abundance: -
v_gene: TRBV3-1/TRBV3-2
j_gene: TRBJ1-6
CDR3aa: CASSQGGSTYNSPLHF
CDR3nt: TGTGCCAGCAGCCAAGGAGGGAGCACCTATAATTCACCCCTCCACTTT

d_gene: -
abundance: -
v_gene: TRBV2
j_gene: TRBJ1-6
CDR3aa: CASSEASGSPLHF
CDR3nt: TGTGCCAGCAGTGAAGCAAGCGGATCACCCCTCCACTTT

d_gene: -
abundance: -
v_gene: TRBV28
j_gene: TRBJ2-2
CDR3aa: CASSSGPTNTGELFF
CDR3nt: TGTGCCAGCAGTTCGGGACCGACGAACACCGGGGAGCTGTTTTTT

d_gene: TRBD1
abundance: -
v_gene: TRBV4-1
j_gene: TRBJ1-6
CDR3aa: CASSQEFWGRQGNSPLHF
CDR3nt: TGCGCCAGCAGCCAAGAATTTTGGGGACGACAGGGTAATTCACCCCTCCACTTT

d_gene: -
abundance: -
v_gene: TRBV18
j_gene: TRBJ1-4
CDR3aa: CASSPPGLGEKLFF
CDR3nt: TGTGCCAGCTCACCACCGGGCCTCGGTGAAAAACTGTTTTTT

d_gene: -
abundance: -
v_gene: TRBV7-9
j_gene: TRBJ1-1
CDR3aa: CASSRGAGGTEAFF
CDR3nt: TGTGCCAGCAGCCGCGGGGCTGGGGGCACTGAAGCTTTCTTT

d_gene: -
abundance: -
v_gene: TRBV3-1/TRBV3-2
j_gene: TRBJ2-7
CDR3aa: CASSQGGAYEQYF
CDR3nt: TGTGCCAGCAGCCAGGGCGGCGCCTACGAGCAGTACTTC

d_gene: -
abundance: -
v_gene: TRBV5-8
j_gene: TRBJ2-3
CDR3aa: CASSLTTTDTQYF
CDR3nt: TGTGCCAGCAGCTTGACGACCACAGATACGCAGTATTTT